This section outlines one T cell receptor (beta chain) sequence together with its context. No antigen is known for it. The V gene lost 7 bases and the J gene lost 1 base, with 10 bases spanning the gap. This CDR3 contains 13 residues. Per germline, CDR1 MNHEY and CDR2 SVGAGI. This entry is derived from a study of shared clonotypes between healthy human individuals. About 30,000 T cell genomes, or about 0.2 ug DNA, went into the sorted-subset replicate PCRs. Libraries were prepared by immunoSEQ multiplex PCR; TCRdb keeps only in-frame clonotypes and omits some of them. The data show over 2 million clones, with approximately 90% seen just once and 0.37% held by the top ten. Study findings and constraints: Larger richness was generally estimated for naive than memory subsets. Owing to a small donor count, the genetic and exposure-history diversity represented was limited.

This TCR was sampled from a man younger than 30 in good health. Some clones in this sample may be carry-over from other donors' samples. The sample consisted of naive CD4+ T cells from PBMCs. Described subset: CD45RA+ positively selected. The chain joins TRBV6-5 to TRBJ1-1; D not resolved. The CDR3 DNA follows: TGTGCCAGCAACAAGAGACAGAACACTGAAGCTTTCTTT. It specifies CASNKRQNTEAFF.